The T cell receptor (beta chain) described here comes from a study of shared clonotypes between healthy human individuals. Deep level was the assay's run setting. Assay: immunoSEQ multiplex PCR; the TCRdb copy retains only in-frame clones and omits some. The sample carries hundreds of thousands of clones, 80% to 95% recorded once. The study, taken as a whole, reports: About 5% of naive CD4 clonotypes were common to a handful of donors. Clonotype sharing among donors, it was expected, would be affected by sequencing depth.

Note on this clone: Antigen: not known.

Positively selected for CCR7, the CD45RO-negative cells used as naive CD8 cells excluded terminally differentiated effector memory CD45RA+ cells. All donors were healthy HIV-negative adults lacking recent acute infections or vaccinations. Sequenced: naive CD8+ T cells sorted from blood. This TCR was recovered from a man younger than 45 in good health.

DNA of the CDR3: TGTGCCAGCAGCTCCTATGCAGACAGAGGTTCTGCCGGGGAGCTGTTTTTT. It encodes CASSSYADRGSAGELFF. The chain links TRBV7-9 to TRBJ2-2; weak D call: TRBD1 (5 bases). Germline V gene data show CDR1 as SEHNR and CDR2 as FQNEAQ (reference sequence). With 4 bases removed from V and 6 bases from J, the gap between germline ends came to 21 bases. The CDR3 has 17 amino acids.